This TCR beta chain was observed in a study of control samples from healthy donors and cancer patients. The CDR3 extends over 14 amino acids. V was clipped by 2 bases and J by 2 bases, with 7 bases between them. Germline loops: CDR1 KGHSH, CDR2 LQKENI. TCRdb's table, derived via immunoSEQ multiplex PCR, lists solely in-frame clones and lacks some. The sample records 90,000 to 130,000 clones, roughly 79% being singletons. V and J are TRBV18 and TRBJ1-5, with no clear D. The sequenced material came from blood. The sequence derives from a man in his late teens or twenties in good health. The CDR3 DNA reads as TGTGCCAGCTCACCAGGATCCGGCAATCAGCCCCAGCATTTT. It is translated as CASSPGSGNQPQHF.